These 30 T cell receptor beta chains were all obtained from the same sample, sequenced in a study of metastatic and nonmetastatic thyroid tumors. Through MiXCR, TCRdb re-clonotyped the PCR reads. The sample has about 5,000 clones, around 32% seen once; the top ten hold roughly 9.6%. Until they underwent thyroid surgery, no patient had received any treatment. Sample: adjacent normal tissue. These receptors originate from a female donor with papillary thyroid cancer or a benign thyroid nodule (not recorded which). Some clones in this sample may be carry-over from other donors' samples.

This clone is medium-sized. This chain joins TRBV28 and TRBJ1-2; TRBD1 might be the D (5 bases). Trimming stripped 6 bases from V and 4 bases from J, with 12 bases between. The CDR3 totals 13 residues. CDR1 MDHEN and CDR2 SYDVKM come from the germline V gene. In DNA form, the CDR3 reads TGTGCCAGCAGAGCAGACGGGACCTATGGCTACACCTTC. This codes for CASRADGTYGYTF.

V is TRBV9 and J is TRBJ2-7, with D possibly TRBD1 on 7 matching bases. V was shortened by 4 bases and J by 3 bases, with 17 bases between the two germline ends. CDR1 and CDR2 from the germline V gene are SGDLS and YYNGEE. The CDR3 loop spans 15 amino acids. The CDR3 here is CASSPHSGGLYEQYF. As DNA, the CDR3 is TGTGCCAGCAGCCCGCACTCAGGGGGACTCTACGAGCAGTACTTC.

The genes are TRBV15 and TRBJ2-1; no reliable D call. Deletions cut 9 bases from V and 6 bases from J, with 12 bases between. The CDR3 length is 12 residues. CDR1 is LNHNV and CDR2 is YYDKDF in the germline V gene (reference sequence). The CDR3 sequence is CATGHTPNEQFF. CDR3 DNA sequence: TGTGCCACGGGCCATACTCCCAATGAGCAGTTCTTC.

The chain employs TRBV7-9 and TRBJ1-6; perhaps TRBD1 as D (5 bases). V was shortened by 1 base and J by 8 bases, with 9 bases between the two germline ends. The CDR3 consists of 14 residues. Germline assignment: CDR1 SEHNR and CDR2 FQNEAQ (reference sequence). CDR3 in amino acids: CASSLVRGDSPLHF. CDR3 in DNA: TGTGCCAGCAGCTTAGTTCGGGGGGATTCACCCCTCCACTTT.

CDR3 sequence: CSAPRTGVHEQFF. CDR3 coding DNA: TGCAGTGCTCCCCGGACAGGGGTGCATGAGCAGTTCTTC. This chain links TRBV20-1 with TRBJ2-1; 9 bases fit TRBD1. The ends lost 5 bases at V and 8 bases at J; junction bases unmatched: 7. The CDR3 has 13 amino acids. Germline V gene sequence: CDR1 DFQATT, CDR2 SNEGSKA (reference sequence).

This clone has just a few counts. The gene calls are TRBV6-1 and TRBJ1-1, with 9 bases that match TRBD1. Germline loops: CDR1 MNHNS, CDR2 SASEGT. The CDR3 is 14 amino acids. V was pared by 6 bases and J by 3 bases, with 5 bases of the junction left unmatched. CDR3 sequence: CASSSQGAYTEAFF. Written as DNA, the CDR3 is TGTGCCAGCAGCTCACAGGGGGCTTACACTGAAGCTTTCTTT.

In its sample, this clone was seen a few times. The chain is built from TRBV13 and TRBJ1-2; D is unresolved. V dropped 5 bases and J dropped 4 bases, with 14 bases sitting between them. In germline, CDR1 is PRHDT, CDR2 FYEKMQ (reference sequence). This CDR3 has 14 amino acids. CDR3 sequence reads: CASSPSTSFYGYTF. The CDR3 region has the DNA TGTGCCAGCAGCCCCTCAACCTCTTTCTATGGCTACACCTTC.

J is TRBJ1-2 and V is TRBV27, with D possibly matching TRBD1 (6 bases). Germline lookup yields CDR1 MNHEY and CDR2 SMNVEV (reference sequence). This CDR3 is built from 16 residues. The V and J ends lost 5 bases and 4 bases respectively, with 20 bases between them. DNA for the CDR3: TGTGCCAGCAGTCCCGAGGGGGGGCGCTCGGCCTATGGCTACACCTTC. Translation: CASSPEGGRSAYGYTF.

This clone was detected a few times. The CDR3, as DNA: TGTGCCACCCACTATGGGGCCGGGACAGGGTACTATGGCTACACCTTC. This sequence encodes CATHYGAGTGYYGYTF. The gene calls are TRBV6-1 and TRBJ1-2, with 9 bases aligning to TRBD1. There are 16 residues in the CDR3. Germline CDR1 and CDR2: MNHNS and SASEGT. V shed 10 bases and J 3 bases; nucleotides not matched to a gene: 15.

The CDR3 spells CASLFQFTDTQYF. CDR3 DNA sequence: TGTGCCAGCCTTTTTCAATTCACAGATACGCAGTATTTT. The chain carries TRBV28 and TRBJ2-3; D gene ambiguous. The ends were cut back, 8 bases at V and 2 bases at J, with 11 bases in the middle. The CDR3 loop spans 13 amino acids. CDR1 and CDR2 (germline): MDHEN, SYDVKM.

By proportion, this clone is medium-sized. The V gene is TRBV2, the J gene TRBJ2-3; no clear D. The V gene lost 7 bases and the J gene lost 4 bases, with 9 bases spanning the gap. This CDR3 comprises 12 residues. The germline CDR1 and CDR2 sequences are SNHLY and FYNNEI. CDR3 nucleotide sequence: TGTGCCAGCATCTGGGCGGCAGATACGCAGTATTTT. This sequence encodes CASIWAADTQYF.

The chain has TRBV9 and TRBJ2-7; TRBD1 matches 11 bases. Looked up from germline, CDR1 is SGDLS and CDR2 is YYNGEE. V lost 4 bases and J lost 3; bases outside the gene matches: 9. This CDR3 has 16 residues. For the CDR3, the DNA is TGTGCCAGCAGCCCCAGGAGGGACAGGGGGAACTACGAGCAGTACTTC. It codes for CASSPRRDRGNYEQYF.

The J gene is TRBJ2-1, the V gene TRBV11-3; D unclear. Germline V gives CDR1 SGHNT, CDR2 YENEEA. This CDR3 has 13 residues. V dropped 1 base and J dropped 4 bases, with 5 bases sitting between them. For the CDR3, the DNA is TGTGCCAGCAGCTTAGGGAATTACAATGAGCAGTTCTTC. Translation gives CASSLGNYNEQFF.

Only a few counts were recorded for this clone. The V and J genes are TRBV6-1 and TRBJ2-7, with D uncertain. CDR3 size: 14 residues. Germline CDR1 MNHNS, CDR2 SASEGT. V shed 4 bases and J shed 3 bases, with 13 bases lying between them. The CDR3 DNA reads as TGTGCCAGCAGTGGCTCCCATTCCCGCTACGAGCAGTACTTC. It codes for CASSGSHSRYEQYF.

This clone came up a few times. The chain employs TRBV27 and TRBJ2-7; D call uncertain. This CDR3 has 18 residues. CDR1 and CDR2 from the germline V gene are MNHEY and SMNVEV (reference sequence). The V end was cut by 9 bases, the J end by 0 bases, with 27 bases between. CDR3 sequence reads: CARLSPPGGANNSYEQYF. The DNA of the CDR3 is TGTGCCAGGCTATCGCCACCCGGTGGTGCGAATAACTCCTACGAGCAGTACTTC.

This clone is labeled medium-sized (0.01 to 0.1%). V and J are TRBV3-1 and TRBJ1-1; no clear D gene. CDR3 length: 15 amino acids. The V end lost 4 bases, the J end lost 4 bases, and 16 bases lay between the germline ends. Per the germline V gene, CDR1 is LGHDT and CDR2 is YNNKEL (reference sequence). CDR3 sequence: CASSRSRDRPTEAFF. CDR3 bases: TGTGCCAGCAGCCGTTCCCGGGATAGGCCCACTGAAGCTTTCTTT.

This chain links TRBV9 with TRBJ2-5; D tentatively fits TRBD1 or TRBD2 (5 bases each). CDR3 size: 15 residues. Per germline, CDR1 SGDLS and CDR2 YYNGEE. Trimming left V 6 bases short and J 2 bases short, with 17 bases between. The CDR3 sequence is CASTLNPGPQETQYF. In DNA, the CDR3 is TGTGCCAGCACCCTTAACCCGGGACCTCAAGAGACCCAGTACTTC.

This clone is deemed medium-sized. V gene TRBV24-1 combines with J gene TRBJ2-5; unclear D gene. This CDR3 comprises 12 residues. Germline loops: CDR1 KGHDR, CDR2 SFDVKD. V was pared by 4 bases and J by 6 bases, with 8 bases between. The CDR3 nucleotides are TGTGCCACCAGTGACCCCGGCCAGACCCAGTACTTC. Translation gives CATSDPGQTQYF.

This clone came up a few times. This chain links TRBV6-5 with TRBJ2-1; weak D call: TRBD2 (5 bases). The CDR3 has 16 residues. Trimming removed 2 bases from V and 1 base from J, with 12 bases in between. Per germline, CDR1 MNHEY and CDR2 SVGAGI. The CDR3 sequence: CASSYTRTVSYNEQFF. The CDR3 bases are TGTGCCAGCAGTTACACCAGGACTGTATCCTACAATGAGCAGTTCTTC.

This clone showed up just a few times. The chain links TRBV6-1 to TRBJ1-1; TRBD1 matches 9 bases. The CDR3 has 15 amino acids. CDR1 is MNHNS, CDR2 SASEGT, per germline. The V segment lost 5 bases and the J segment 10 bases; nucleotides outside the gene matches: 14. CDR3 amino acids: CASSSRDREYKGAFF. Here the CDR3 DNA reads TGTGCCAGCAGTAGCCGGGACAGGGAGTACAAGGGAGCTTTCTTT.

This clone rates as large. The sample contains more than one DNA sequence encoding this CDR3. This chain uses TRBV19 with TRBJ1-2, with D maybe TRBD1 (5 bases). The CDR3 consists of 15 residues. Germline CDR1 is LNHDA and CDR2 is SQIVND (reference sequence). V lost 1 base and J lost 4, with 13 bases in between. DNA of the CDR3: TGTGCCAGTAGTATAGTTCCACGGGGGATCTATGGCTACACCTTC. Residues: CASSIVPRGIYGYTF.

This clone is categorized as medium-sized. The chain links TRBV20-1 to TRBJ1-5; D is perhaps TRBD1 (5 bases). Trimming removed 3 bases from V and 1 base from J, with 10 bases in between. In germline, CDR1 is DFQATT, CDR2 SNEGSKA (reference sequence). The CDR3 totals 14 residues. This CDR3 reads CSASGWGSNQPQHF. The CDR3 region has the DNA TGCAGTGCTAGCGGGTGGGGGAGCAATCAGCCCCAGCATTTT.

To note about this clone: This could be a read error, since a much larger clone is one nucleotide away. The V gene is TRBV7-3, the J gene TRBJ1-5; D is unresolved. Germline-derived CDR1 and CDR2 are SGHTA and FQGTGA. V was clipped by 3 bases and J by 4 bases, with 7 bases between them. The CDR3 has 13 residues. As DNA, the CDR3 is TGTGCCAGCAGCTTGGCGGATAATCAGCCCCAGCATTTT. It translates to CASSLADNQPQHF.

Sample share makes this clone medium-sized. The chain has TRBV6-4 and TRBJ2-7; 10 nucleotides line up with TRBD2. Germline CDR1 MRHNA, CDR2 SNTAGT. The junction had 6 bases not matched to a gene; V was cut back by 2 bases and J by 2 bases. The CDR3 is 16 residues long. As DNA, the CDR3 is TGTGCCAGCAGTGACGCCACTAGCGGGATAGCCTACGAGCAGTACTTC. Residues: CASSDATSGIAYEQYF.

The chain carries TRBV20-1 and TRBJ2-1; 7 bases match TRBD1. This CDR3 has 16 amino acids. Germline values: CDR1 DFQATT, CDR2 SNEGSKA (reference sequence). The V segment lost 5 bases and the J segment 3 bases; nucleotides outside the gene matches: 13. The CDR3 bases are TGCAGTGCTTTGGCCGACAGGGTTCCGGGCTACAATGAGCAGTTCTTC. The encoded protein is CSALADRVPGYNEQFF.

This sequence joins TRBV6-2 or TRBV6-3 and TRBJ2-1; D gene uncertain. The CDR3 covers 14 residues. V was pared by 6 bases and J by 6 bases, with 15 bases between. From germline, CDR1 is MNHEY and CDR2 SVGEGT. The CDR3 nucleotides read TGTGCCAGCAGGATGGCTTCCGTCTTCAATGAGCAGTTCTTC. This encodes CASRMASVFNEQFF.

The J gene is TRBJ2-5, the V gene TRBV27, with 11 bases matching TRBD1. Germline V lookup: CDR1 MNHEY, CDR2 SMNVEV (reference sequence). CDR3 length: 15 residues. J lost 5 bases, V lost 3 bases, and 5 bases had no gene match. The CDR3: CASSLDRGLRETQYF. The CDR3 DNA reads TGTGCCAGCAGTTTGGACAGGGGGCTGCGGGAGACCCAGTACTTC.

By share, this clone counts as medium-sized. The genes are TRBV10-3 and TRBJ1-2; a weak D match, TRBD1 (5 bases). This CDR3 region has 14 residues. CDR1 is ENHRY and CDR2 is SYGVKD in the germline V gene. Trimming took off 4 bases at V and 2 bases at J, with 11 bases between the two ends. CDR3 loop: CAISVSGANYGYTF. The CDR3 DNA sequence: TGTGCCATCAGTGTCAGCGGGGCCAACTATGGCTACACCTTC.

The chain has TRBV24-1 and TRBJ2-5, with TRBD1 identical over 9 bases. The CDR3 length is 17 residues. CDR1 KGHDR and CDR2 SFDVKD come from the germline V gene. After removal of 7 bases from V and 4 bases from J, the junction contained 15 bases not matched to a gene. This CDR3 reads CATSSAPGQGLGETQYF. In nucleotides, the CDR3 is TGTGCCACCAGCTCTGCCCCGGGACAGGGCTTGGGAGAGACCCAGTACTTC.

This clone qualifies as large (0.1 to 1%). This sequence joins TRBV5-1 and TRBJ1-1, with TRBD1 matching over 7 bases. Per germline, CDR1 SGHRS and CDR2 YFSETQ. The V segment lost 1 base and the J segment 5 bases; nucleotides outside the gene matches: 8. This CDR3 contains 15 residues. CDR3 DNA: TGCGCCAGCAGCTTGTCCCTGACAGGGAGTACTGAAGCTTTCTTT. It specifies CASSLSLTGSTEAFF.